A single sample is the source of the 16 T cell receptor beta chains below, sequenced in a study of shared clonotypes between healthy human individuals. Clones were sequenced by immunoSEQ multiplex PCR, and TCRdb holds only the in-frame ones, with some missing. Here the sample spans some 2.3 million clones, about 92% being singletons. Sequencing was carried out using naive CD4+ T cells from PBMCs. Regarding subset: CD45RA+ positively selected. These receptors all stem from a man younger than 30 in good health. Some clones in this sample may be carry-over from other donors' samples.

This chain connects TRBV29-1 to TRBJ1-4, with D possibly TRBD1 on 6 matching bases. V lost 4 bases to trimming and J lost 7 bases, with 13 bases between them. CDR3 size: 13 residues. Germline CDR1 and CDR2: SQVTM and ANQGSEA. DNA of the CDR3: TGCAGCGTTGCCGGGGGCATCGGTGAAAAACTGTTTTTT. Translated: CSVAGGIGEKLFF. Full variable domain (rest looked up from reference TRBV29-1 and TRBJ1-4): SAVISQKPSRDICQRGTSLTIQCQVDSQVTMMFWYRQQPGQSLTLIATANQGSEATYESGFVIDKFPISRPNLTFSTLTVSNMSPEDSSIYLCSVAGGIGEKLFFGSGTQLSVL.

This chain connects TRBV28 to TRBJ1-5; D gene unclear. The CDR3 loop spans 18 amino acids. The V gene lost 3 bases and the J gene lost 0 bases, with 18 bases spanning the gap. Germline V gene sequence: CDR1 MDHEN, CDR2 SYDVKM. The CDR3 reads CASSLSGYAPYSNQPQHF. For the CDR3, the DNA is TGTGCCAGCAGTTTGAGCGGGTATGCCCCTTATAGCAATCAGCCCCAGCATTTT.

J is TRBJ2-5 and V is TRBV28; maybe TRBD2 (5 bases). V lost 10 bases, J lost 10 bases, and 22 bases lay in between. Germline V lookup: CDR1 MDHEN, CDR2 SYDVKM. This CDR3 is built from 13 residues. The CDR3 nucleotides read TGTGCCACAACCGACCTAAAGGAGCGGAGCCAGTACTTC. Translating gives CATTDLKERSQYF.

The chain uses TRBV5-4 and TRBJ2-2; 13 bases are a match to TRBD2. Germline assignment: CDR1 SGHNT and CDR2 YYREEE (reference sequence). Germline trimming cut 0 bases from V and 9 bases from J; bases unmatched to any gene: 8. The CDR3 sequence is 17 residues long. The CDR3 region has the DNA TGTGCCAGCAGCTTGGATGGACTAGCGGGAGTAGGGAGGGAGCTGTTTTTT. Its protein product is CASSLDGLAGVGRELFF.

The V and J genes are TRBV2 and TRBJ2-6, with TRBD1 matching 8 bases. With 4 bases clipped from V and 0 bases from J, the junction kept 5 bases outside the gene matches. Per germline, CDR1 SNHLY and CDR2 FYNNEI. The CDR3 consists of 17 residues. CDR3 residues: CASSAGGVVSGANVLTF. In DNA form, the CDR3 reads TGTGCCAGCAGTGCAGGGGGCGTCGTCTCTGGGGCCAACGTCCTGACTTTC.

V gene TRBV2 combines with J gene TRBJ1-4, with D possibly being TRBD1 (6 bases). V was trimmed by 5 bases and J by 7 bases, leaving 20 bases between them. Germline CDR1 reads SNHLY; CDR2 reads FYNNEI. This CDR3 has 16 residues. The CDR3 reads CASSSLTGGLIEKLFF. CDR3 DNA sequence: TGTGCCAGCAGTAGCCTCACGGGGGGCCTTATTGAAAAACTGTTTTTT.

This chain uses TRBV27 with TRBJ2-3; D possibly uses TRBD1 or TRBD2 (5 bases each). The CDR3 loop spans 16 amino acids. V shed 4 bases and J shed 0 bases, with 14 bases lying between them. Germline CDR1 and CDR2: MNHEY and SMNVEV (reference sequence). CDR3 residues: CASSSRGTASTDTQYF. As DNA, the CDR3 is TGTGCCAGCAGTTCCCGAGGGACCGCCAGCACAGATACGCAGTATTTT.

The V gene is TRBV5-1, the J gene TRBJ2-7; no firm D call. CDR1 SGHRS and CDR2 YFSETQ come from the germline V gene. The CDR3 runs to 14 residues. V gave up 0 bases and J gave up 5 bases, with 12 bases separating them. The CDR3 DNA sequence: TGCGCCAGCAGCTTGGACGGAAAAAGAGACGAGCAGTACTTC. Its protein is CASSLDGKRDEQYF.

The CDR3, as DNA: TGTGCCAGCAGCCGCTTGGGGGGGGGCAATCAGCCCCAGCATTTT. Translated: CASSRLGGGNQPQHF. This chain uses TRBV7-6 with TRBJ1-5; TRBD1 might be the D (5 bases). The germline V gene has CDR1 SGHVS and CDR2 FNYEAQ. The V end lost 5 bases, the J end lost 2 bases, and 13 bases lay between the germline ends. The CDR3 has 15 residues.

This chain uses TRBV5-4 with TRBJ2-7; 15 positions match TRBD2. From germline, CDR1 is SGHNT and CDR2 YYREEE (reference sequence). After removal of 0 bases from V and 6 bases from J, the junction contained 1 base not matched to a gene. The CDR3 consists of 15 residues. For the CDR3, the DNA is TGTGCCAGCAGCTTGGAGGGACTAGCGGGAGGCGAGCAGTACTTC. Its translation: CASSLEGLAGGEQYF.

The rearrangement links TRBV29-1 to TRBJ1-5; the D gene is possibly TRBD1 (5 bases). Deletions cut 4 bases from V and 3 bases from J, with 10 bases between. CDR3 size: 13 residues. Germline lookup yields CDR1 SQVTM and CDR2 ANQGSEA. In nucleotides, the CDR3 is TGCAGCGTTGGAGGGGCAGACAATCAGCCCCAGCATTTT. The encoded protein is CSVGGADNQPQHF.

This chain connects TRBV9 to TRBJ1-4; D unclear. The CDR3 is 13 amino acids. Germline CDR1 is SGDLS and CDR2 is YYNGEE. The ends were cut back, 3 bases at V and 6 bases at J, with 9 bases in the middle. This CDR3 reads CASSAGLHEKLFF. CDR3 nucleotide sequence: TGTGCCAGCAGCGCCGGGCTTCATGAAAAACTGTTTTTT.

For this clone: A junction boundary mismatches the germline segment, possibly from a read error. V and J are TRBV7-2 and TRBJ1-2, with D uncertain. Germline CDR1 SGHTA, CDR2 FQGNSA. This CDR3 is built from 12 residues. CDR3 in amino acids: CASSGSVEPQAF. The CDR3 region has the DNA TGTGCCAGCAGCGGATCCGTCGAGCCTCAGGCCTTC.

CDR3 sequence (DNA): TGCAGCGGGAAGAGTCAAATCTCGTCCACTGAAGCTTTCTTT. Protein product: CSGKSQISSTEAFF. The chain is built from TRBV29-1 and TRBJ1-1; the D is unclear. CDR3 length: 14 residues. The V end was cut by 7 bases, the J end by 4 bases, with 19 bases between. Germline V gives CDR1 SQVTM, CDR2 ANQGSEA.

The chain links TRBV4-3 to TRBJ1-3; a weak D match, TRBD1 (5 bases). This CDR3 region has 16 residues. Trimming took 0 bases from V and 4 from J, leaving 13 bases between them. The germline V gene encodes CDR1 LGHNA and CDR2 YSLEER. CDR3: CASSQEWGGSGNTIYF. CDR3 coding DNA: TGCGCCAGCAGCCAAGAGTGGGGGGGGTCCGGAAACACCATATATTTT.

V is TRBV7-2 and J is TRBJ2-7; TRBD2 is a possible D gene (5 bases). This CDR3 has 17 amino acids. The V end lost 0 bases, the J end lost 2 bases, and 17 bases lay between the germline ends. Germline-derived CDR1 and CDR2 are SGHTA and FQGNSA. CDR3 residues: CASSLAPSNSLPYEQYF. DNA for the CDR3: TGTGCCAGCAGCTTAGCACCTAGCAACAGCCTTCCCTACGAGCAGTACTTC.